This TCR beta chain comes out of a study of cytomegalovirus exposure and HLA in healthy donors. Trimming stripped 5 bases from V and 4 bases from J, with 18 bases between. CDR3 length: 15 amino acids. CDR1 and CDR2 from the germline V gene are SGHTA and FQGNSA. Vbeta (60) and Jbeta (13) primers were used in the PCR. Produced via immunoSEQ multiplex PCR; TCRdb's table is partial and in-frame only. Of some 100,000 clones in the sample, under 85% were seen once. V and J are TRBV7-2 and TRBJ2-7; weak D call: TRBD2 (5 bases). This TCR was recovered from a female donor in good health and CMV-seropositive. Sequencing used PBMCs. The CDR3 bases are TGTGCCAGCAGCGAAGGGAGTGGGGATATTTACGAGCAGTACTTC. Amino acids: CASSEGSGDIYEQYF.